This TCR beta chain was captured by sequencing in a study of blood T cell repertoires in COVID-19. Overall study context: Italy, Spain and the United States were the sources of the convalescent and acute COVID-19 samples.

In the authors' workflow: Reference gene primer amplification gave estimated nucleated cell counts. Some clones are missing from TCRdb's copy, which holds only in-frame ones; the method was immunoSEQ multiplex PCR. V and J calls plus clone size are reproduced from that table; the DNA served to infer D and trimming. The repertoire holds just under 60,000 clones, with 78% as singletons. The CDR3 consists of 15 residues. After removal of 3 bases from V and 3 bases from J, the junction contained 2 bases not matched to a gene. CDR1 SEHNR and CDR2 FQNEAQ come from the germline V gene (reference sequence). What was sequenced was peripheral blood. This receptor was identified in an older man with acute or convalescent COVID-19. V gene TRBV7-9 combines with J gene TRBJ2-3; 11 bases are a match to TRBD2. The CDR3 coding sequence is TGTGCCAGCAGCTTTAGCGGGAGGGGAACAGATACGCAGTATTTT. It codes for CASSFSGRGTDTQYF.